The entry that follows covers one T cell receptor (beta chain) sequence. The antigen it recognizes is unknown. Base-call qualities are not available, and no considerably larger clone is one nucleotide away. The time point label, read with the paper, signifies: baseline before first vaccination. Per the publication, the treatment or condition label means: meningococcal conjugate vaccine given as trial control. Vaccinee samples were obtained from the UK trials COV001 and COV002, which included a single-blind randomized controlled phase 2/3 trial of AZD1222 (ChAdOx1 nCoV-19) in healthy adults. For TCRbeta chain sequencing, PBMC samples were collected from trial participants at day 0 and at day 28 after the second dose. The data stem from a study of T cell responses to AZD1222 COVID-19 vaccine (dated by TCRdb to about 2021). The study in broad terms: A total of around 240 trial participants underwent TCR sequencing, of whom 200 to 220 received two doses of AZD1222 and about 26 received two doses of the MenACWY control vaccine. Trial participants were enrolled into age subgroups of 18-55, 56-69 and 70-plus years, which contained 148, 28 and 57 TCR-sequenced participants, respectively. Broader findings and caveats from the paper: After two AZD1222 doses, spike-specific TCR breadth and depth were significantly higher than at day 0 and than in MenACWY recipients. Vaccine-associated CD4 TCRs spanned the whole spike protein, with dominant responses in regions 160-218 and 743-854. In the small 56-69-year group, the increase in depth fell short of significance, most likely because of low power. Participants were mostly white British and included more females than males, and it was suggested by the authors that clonal diversity may have been underestimated. Epitopes outside the regions mutated in the B.1.351 and B.1.1.7 variants were reportedly recognized by nearly half of the unique spike-specific TCRs. Because no day 14 peak-response samples were available, the repertoires could be characterized only after the peak T cell response. Only six AZD1222 recipients were SARS-CoV-2 seropositive at baseline, limiting conclusions about previously exposed vaccinees.

The CDR3 regions of human TCRbeta chains were analyzed by immunosequencing. The authors' analysis ran thus. Repertoire TCRs were matched against a reference library of SARS-CoV-2-specific TCRs generated with the MIRA antigen-specificity platform. Breadth was defined as the fraction of unique TCRs that were SARS-CoV-2-associated, and depth was defined as the fraction of total T cells that were SARS-CoV-2-associated. Using the MIRA data, each spike-specific TCR was mapped to the spike region that the TCR reacts to and placed in a CD4 or CD8 class. Log10-transformed breadth and depth values were compared by one-way ANOVA with Sidak's multiple comparisons tests. TCRdb re-hosts the immuneACCESS table, in-frame sequences only. Its copies lack some clones; in the studies checked, an unresolved V gene accounts for under half of them, and the cause for the rest is not known. V, J and clone size are those of that table, while D and trimming were read from the DNA. For this sample the table gives about 140,000 clones, of which more than 85% were detected only once. The top ten hold more than 0.85% of the sample.

CDR3 length: 15 amino acids, cysteine to phenylalanine. The retained sequence is limited to the CDR3, 45 bases, with the frame set at the first base. Trimming takes 2 bases from V and 1 base from J, and the germline ends sit 9 bases apart. Looking up the germline V gene yields CDR1 MDHEN and CDR2 SYDVKM. The clonotype originates from an adult in good health. The sequencing used peripheral blood, collected on day 0 of MenACWY control vaccination. Recombination linked TRBV28 to TRBJ1-5; a confident D gene designation cannot be given. CDR3 protein: CASSLASGSNQPQHF. The DNA reads TGTGCCAGCAGTTTAGCTTCGGGGAGCAATCAGCCCCAGCATTTT. Where the CDR3 stops, the reference TRBV28 and TRBJ1-5 genes take over; the full variable domain is DVKVTQSSRYLVKRTGEKVFLECVQDMDHENMFWYRQDPGLGLRLIYFSYDVKMKEKGDIPEGYSVSREKKERFSLILESASTNQTSMYLCASSLASGSNQPQHFGDGTRLSIL.